Shown below are 30 T cell receptor beta chains from a single sample sequenced in a study of cytomegalovirus exposure and HLA in healthy donors. This PCR relied on a set of 60 Vbeta primers and 13 Jbeta primers. Produced via immunoSEQ multiplex PCR; TCRdb's table is partial and in-frame only. Of 80,000 or so clones listed, about 71% are singletons. Specimen: PBMCs. The receptor source for this set is a middle-aged woman in good health and CMV-seronegative.

This chain connects TRBV29-1 to TRBJ1-2, with D tentatively TRBD1 (6 bases). V lost 7 bases and J 6 bases, leaving 18 bases between the germline ends. The CDR3 is 13 amino acids. Germline V CDR1 and CDR2: SQVTM, ANQGSEA. The CDR3 reads CSARPSGDDGYTF. CDR3 nucleotide sequence: TGCAGCGCCCGACCCTCAGGGGACGATGGCTACACCTTC.

Concerning this clone itself: Mismatch with germline at one junction end may stem from a read error. This chain connects TRBV7-7 to TRBJ1-1, with a possible D match to TRBD1 (5 bases). The CDR3 loop spans 14 amino acids. CDR1 is SSHAT, CDR2 FNYEAQ, per germline (reference sequence). The CDR3 region is CASSLGPGNTEAFF. DNA for the CDR3: TGTGCTAGCAGCTTGGGGCCTGGGAACACTGAAGCTTTCTTT. The variable domain in full, completed from reference TRBV7-7 and TRBJ1-1, reads GAGVSQSPRYKVTKRGQDVTLRCDPISSHATLYWYQQALGQGPEFLTYFNYEAQPDKSGLPSDRFSAERPEGSISTLTIQRTEQRDSAMYRCASSLGPGNTEAFFGQGTRLTVV.

This chain joins TRBV4-1 and TRBJ2-3; 11 positions agree with TRBD2. The ends lost 1 base at V and 0 bases at J; junction bases unmatched: 3. This CDR3 is built from 17 residues. CDR1 is MGHRA, CDR2 YSYEKL, per germline. The chain's CDR3 is CASSQVTSGGSTDTQYF. In DNA, the CDR3 is TGCGCCAGCAGCCAAGTCACTAGCGGGGGTAGCACAGATACGCAGTATTTT.

The chain has TRBV6-6 and TRBJ2-3; D possibly corresponds to TRBD1 (6 bases). The CDR3 has 16 residues. The ends were cut back, 2 bases at V and 0 bases at J, with 12 bases in the middle. Per the germline V gene, CDR1 is MNHNY and CDR2 is SVGAGI (reference sequence). The CDR3 coding sequence is TGTGCCAGCAGTTACCCCCCAGGGGCTAGCACAGATACGCAGTATTTT. It translates to CASSYPPGASTDTQYF.

The rearrangement links TRBV10-3 to TRBJ1-2, with D uncertain. This CDR3 contains 13 residues. V shed 0 bases and J shed 8 bases, with 10 bases lying between them. In germline, CDR1 is ENHRY, CDR2 SYGVKD. This CDR3 reads CAISESERGGYTF. The CDR3, as DNA: TGTGCCATCAGTGAGTCGGAAAGAGGCGGCTACACCTTC.

The J gene is TRBJ2-3, the V gene TRBV11-1, with TRBD2 matching over 12 bases. This CDR3 has 18 amino acids. Germline trimming cut 2 bases from V and 4 bases from J; bases unmatched to any gene: 10. Germline-derived CDR1 and CDR2 are SGHAT and FQDESV (reference sequence). The CDR3 DNA reads TGTGCCAGCAGCTTAAGGTTGACTAGCGGGAGAGGTCCAGATACGCAGTATTTT. This sequence encodes CASSLRLTSGRGPDTQYF.

This clone was detected only a few times. The chain is built from TRBV18 and TRBJ2-7, with D possibly TRBD2 on 5 matching bases. Trimming shortened V by 6 bases and J by 3 bases, and 21 bases separated the two germline ends. Germline assignment: CDR1 KGHSH and CDR2 LQKENI. The CDR3 is 16 amino acids. This CDR3 is CASSPPVDSWDYEQYF. CDR3 DNA: TGTGCCAGCTCCCCGCCCGTGGACTCTTGGGACTACGAGCAGTACTTC.

J is TRBJ2-6 and V is TRBV23-1; TRBD2 matches at 8 bases. TRBV23-1 is treated as an ORF (open reading frame) with a function not yet certain. The CDR3 spans 15 residues. V was pared by 10 bases and J by 2 bases, with 7 bases of the junction left unmatched. CDR3 DNA sequence: TGCGCCACCATGGGCGGGAGGACTGGGGCCAACGTCCTGACTTTC. Translation: CATMGGRTGANVLTF.

As regards this clone: This same CDR3 is encoded by further DNA sequences in the sample. This chain connects TRBV28 to TRBJ1-2; TRBD1 is a possible D gene (6 bases). Germline CDR1 reads MDHEN; CDR2 reads SYDVKM. The CDR3 loop spans 19 amino acids. The V end lost 5 bases, the J end lost 2 bases, and 27 bases lay between the germline ends. Here the CDR3 reads CASSPRFAFWGGTNYGYTF. The CDR3, as DNA: TGTGCCAGCAGTCCCAGATTTGCTTTCTGGGGGGGCACCAACTATGGCTACACCTTC.

J is TRBJ2-3 and V is TRBV7-2; the match to TRBD2 covers 9 bases. With 5 bases clipped from V and 0 bases from J, the junction kept 3 bases outside the gene matches. Germline V gene lookup returns CDR1 SGHTA and CDR2 FQGNSA. This CDR3 region has 15 residues. CDR3 sequence: CASSLSGSSTDTQYF. The CDR3 DNA is TGTGCCAGCAGCCTTAGCGGGAGTAGCACAGATACGCAGTATTTT.

The chain links TRBV6-1 to TRBJ1-6; 8 nucleotides line up with TRBD1. Germline V gene sequence: CDR1 MNHNS, CDR2 SASEGT. V lost 3 bases and J lost 6; bases outside the gene matches: 16. The CDR3 has 19 residues. The CDR3 DNA is TGTGCCAGCAGTGACGGCCAGGGGGCGATCCCCTTTCCTAATTCACCCCTCCACTTT. Residues: CASSDGQGAIPFPNSPLHF.

The chain has TRBV5-4 and TRBJ1-1; weak D call: TRBD1 (5 bases). With 4 bases removed from V and 8 bases from J, the gap between germline ends came to 24 bases. The CDR3 runs 16 residues. Germline CDR1 SGHNT, CDR2 YYREEE (reference sequence). The CDR3 is CASSPSQGLGIGEAFF. DNA of the CDR3: TGTGCCAGCAGCCCTAGTCAGGGATTGGGTATCGGGGAAGCTTTCTTT.

This rearrangement joins TRBV29-1 to TRBJ2-7; 8 nucleotides line up with TRBD2. Germline values: CDR1 SQVTM, CDR2 ANQGSEA. The J segment lost 2 bases and the V segment lost 8 bases, leaving 8 bases of the junction unmatched. This CDR3 has 13 amino acids. The CDR3 protein is CSIGSGLAYEQYF. CDR3 nucleotides: TGCAGCATTGGGTCGGGACTAGCCTACGAGCAGTACTTC.

This CDR3 is CASSLDLSRGYTF. The CDR3 DNA reads TGTGCCAGCAGCTTAGATTTGAGCAGGGGCTACACCTTC. The chain employs TRBV7-2 and TRBJ1-2; D is undetermined. The CDR3 runs to 13 residues. CDR1 and CDR2 from the germline V gene are SGHTA and FQGNSA. V was clipped by 1 base and J by 8 bases, with 11 bases between them.

The J gene is TRBJ1-1, the V gene TRBV27, with 10 bases lining up with TRBD1. Germline V gene sequence: CDR1 MNHEY, CDR2 SMNVEV (reference sequence). This CDR3 has 16 residues. J was trimmed by 0 bases and V by 4 bases; bases with no gene match: 5. CDR3 protein: CASSSPTGGLNTEAFF. Here the CDR3 DNA reads TGTGCCAGCAGTTCCCCGACAGGGGGCCTGAACACTGAAGCTTTCTTT.

The CDR3 protein is CASGQGEKLFF. The CDR3 DNA reads as TGTGCCAGCGGCCAGGGTGAAAAACTGTTTTTT. The chain employs TRBV6-5 and TRBJ1-4, with D possibly matching TRBD1 (5 bases). Trimming took 8 bases from V and 7 from J, leaving 8 bases between them. CDR1 is MNHEY and CDR2 is SVGAGI in the germline V gene. CDR3 length equals 11 residues.

The table lists this clone with a few counts. The J gene is TRBJ2-2, the V gene TRBV5-1; weak D call: TRBD1 (5 bases). CDR1 and CDR2 (germline): SGHRS, YFSETQ. V lost 0 bases to trimming and J lost 0 bases, with 9 bases between them. CDR3 size: 16 residues. Here the CDR3 reads CASSLDPRANTGELFF. CDR3 coding DNA: TGCGCCAGCAGCTTGGATCCCAGGGCGAACACCGGGGAGCTGTTTTTT.

The rearrangement links TRBV5-1 to TRBJ2-5; no definite D call. Germline V CDR1 and CDR2: SGHRS, YFSETQ. Between the trimmed V and J ends, which lost 4 bases and 2 bases, there was a span of 15 bases. The CDR3 extends over 15 amino acids. CDR3 amino acids: CASSPTLQRQETQYF. CDR3 nucleotide sequence: TGCGCCAGCAGCCCAACCCTCCAGAGGCAAGAGACCCAGTACTTC.

This clone was recorded only once. The chain couples TRBV5-6 to TRBJ2-7; the match to TRBD1 covers 7 bases. Germline lookup yields CDR1 SGHDT and CDR2 YYEEEE. V shed 4 bases, J shed 4 bases, and the junction held 5 bases outside the gene matches. The length of the CDR3 is 13 residues. CDR3 DNA: TGTGCCAGCAGCCGACAGGGAAGGTACGAGCAGTACTTC. It yields the protein CASSRQGRYEQYF.

Only a few counts were recorded for this clone. The rearrangement joins TRBV11-2 to TRBJ2-7; D is perhaps TRBD2 (6 bases). The germline V gene encodes CDR1 SGHAT and CDR2 FQNNGV. V was pared by 1 base and J by 0 bases, with 10 bases between. The length of the CDR3 is 15 residues. CDR3 amino acids: CASSLVGGSSYEQYF. The CDR3 DNA is TGTGCCAGCAGCTTAGTGGGGGGTAGCTCCTACGAGCAGTACTTC.

J is TRBJ2-4 and V is TRBV7-2; 16 positions match TRBD2. V dropped 2 bases and J dropped 8; count of bases not matched to a gene: 12. This CDR3 contains 19 residues. Germline V gene data show CDR1 as SGHTA and CDR2 as FQGNSA. This CDR3 reads CASSLLSRGLAGGYDIQYF. The CDR3 nucleotides are TGTGCCAGCAGCTTATTATCTCGGGGACTAGCGGGAGGGTACGACATTCAGTACTTC.

CDR3 sequence (DNA): TGCGCCAGCAGCCCCGCAGGGGGCTTGGACACTGAAGCTTTCTTT. It encodes CASSPAGGLDTEAFF. V and J are TRBV5-1 and TRBJ1-1; 8 bases agree with TRBD1. The germline gives CDR1 SGHRS, CDR2 YFSETQ. There are 15 residues in the CDR3. J was trimmed by 3 bases and V by 4 bases; bases with no gene match: 8.

The rearrangement links TRBV2 to TRBJ1-6; TRBD1 aligns across 7 bases. CDR3 size: 15 residues. Per the germline V gene, CDR1 is SNHLY and CDR2 is FYNNEI. Trimming cost V 3 bases and J 6 bases; bases outside gene matches: 5. CDR3 bases: TGTGCCAGCAGTGACAGGGACAGCCCTAATTCACCCCTCCACTTT. Its translation is CASSDRDSPNSPLHF.

V usage is TRBV5-1 and J usage is TRBJ2-1, with 11 bases aligning to TRBD2. CDR1 is SGHRS, CDR2 YFSETQ, per germline. V dropped 0 bases and J dropped 8; count of bases not matched to a gene: 10. This CDR3 is built from 17 residues. The CDR3 region has the DNA TGCGCCAGCAGCTTGGCAACTAGCGGGAGCCTAGGCGATGAGCAGTTCTTC. It translates to CASSLATSGSLGDEQFF. The full variable domain, completed using reference TRBV5-1 and TRBJ2-1, is KAGVTQTPRYLIKTRGQQVTLSCSPISGHRSVSWYQQTPGQGLQFLFEYFSETQRNKGNFPGRFSGRQFSNSRSEMNVSTLELGDSALYLCASSLATSGSLGDEQFFGPGTRLTVL.

The chain combines TRBV6-5 with TRBJ1-1; D not resolved. The CDR3 extends over 15 amino acids. The germline V and J ends were trimmed by 4 bases and 3 bases, with 15 bases remaining between them. Per germline, CDR1 MNHEY and CDR2 SVGAGI. The CDR3 reads CASSWRGPKYTEAFF. In nucleotides, the CDR3 is TGTGCCAGCAGTTGGCGGGGTCCAAAGTACACTGAAGCTTTCTTT.

The CDR3 protein is CASSHRRGGPMNTEAFF. CDR3 DNA sequence: TGCGCCAGCAGCCATCGAAGGGGCGGACCTATGAACACTGAAGCTTTCTTT. The chain employs TRBV4-1 and TRBJ1-1; D perhaps matches TRBD1 (5 bases). This CDR3 has 17 amino acids. The V gene's germline CDR1 is MGHRA and CDR2 YSYEKL. The V gene lost 3 bases and the J gene lost 0 bases, with 17 bases spanning the gap.

This chain links TRBV29-1 with TRBJ2-1, with D perhaps TRBD2 (6 bases). Germline CDR1 reads SQVTM; CDR2 reads ANQGSEA. This CDR3 is 15 amino acids long. The V and J ends lost 6 bases and 0 bases respectively, with 15 bases between them. The DNA for the CDR3 is TGCAGCGTGGGAGGTAGCGGTAGCTCCTACAATGAGCAGTTCTTC. This sequence encodes CSVGGSGSSYNEQFF.

The genes are TRBV2 and TRBJ1-5; 7 positions match TRBD1. This CDR3 contains 13 residues. With V trimmed by 6 bases and J by 4 bases, 3 bases remained unmatched. CDR1 is SNHLY and CDR2 is FYNNEI in the germline V gene. In DNA, the CDR3 is TGTGCCAGCAGGACGACAGGGAATCAGCCCCAGCATTTT. Protein sequence: CASRTTGNQPQHF.

V and J are TRBV25-1 and TRBJ1-1; the match to TRBD1 covers 8 bases. The CDR3 length is 13 residues. Germline CDR1 is MGHDK and CDR2 is SYGVNS. V lost 6 bases and J lost 5; bases outside the gene matches: 5. The CDR3 DNA is TGTGCCAGCAGGGGCCAGGGGGCGACTGAAGCTTTCTTT. Translation: CASRGQGATEAFF.

CDR3 sequence (DNA): TGTGCCTGGAGCGCAGGGAATCAGTACGAGCAGTACTTC. Encoded protein: CAWSAGNQYEQYF. The rearrangement joins TRBV30 to TRBJ2-7, with D possibly being TRBD1 (5 bases). Between the trimmed V and J ends, which lost 3 bases and 4 bases, there was a span of 13 bases. From germline, CDR1 is GTSNPN and CDR2 SVGIG (reference sequence). The CDR3 is 13 amino acids.